The 9 T cell receptor beta chains below all came from one sample that was sequenced in a study of shared clonotypes between healthy human individuals. Sequenced by immunoSEQ multiplex PCR; TCRdb stores in-frame clones only, minus some. The repertoire holds some 580,000 clones, with 95% to 98% as singletons. Sequencing used naive CD4+ T cells sorted from blood. Subset here: CD45RA+ positively selected. The receptors were sampled from a woman in her 30s in good health.

This chain uses TRBV30 with TRBJ1-6; D not resolved. This CDR3 has 12 amino acids. V gave up 2 bases and J gave up 1 base, with 0 bases separating them. CDR1 and CDR2 (germline): GTSNPN, SVGIG (reference sequence). The CDR3 DNA follows: TGTGCCTGGAGTTCCTATAATTCACCCCTCCACTTT. Translating gives CAWSSYNSPLHF. Using reference TRBV30 and TRBJ1-6 for the parts outside the CDR3, the full variable domain is SQTIHQWPATLVQPVGSPLSLECTVEGTSNPNLYWYRQAAGRGLQLLFYSVGIGQISSEVPQNLSASRPQDRQFILSSKKLLLSDSGFYLCAWSSYNSPLHFGNGTRLTVT.

The rearrangement joins TRBV5-1 to TRBJ1-1; D gene ambiguous. The CDR3 has 15 residues. Per the germline V gene, CDR1 is SGHRS and CDR2 is YFSETQ. Between the trimmed V and J ends, which lost 0 bases and 1 base, there was a span of 10 bases. This CDR3 reads CASSLEGGKNTEAFF. The DNA for the CDR3 is TGCGCCAGCAGCTTGGAGGGAGGAAAGAACACTGAAGCTTTCTTT.

V and J are TRBV4-1 and TRBJ1-1; the D gene is possibly TRBD1 (6 bases). Germline CDR1 reads MGHRA; CDR2 reads YSYEKL. The CDR3 covers 14 residues. V lost 5 bases and J 4 bases, leaving 14 bases between the germline ends. CDR3 DNA sequence: TGCGCCAGCAGCTACAGGGTTTTATCCACTGAAGCTTTCTTT. This encodes CASSYRVLSTEAFF.

The chain combines TRBV2 with TRBJ2-3; 8 bases fit TRBD1. Germline V CDR1 and CDR2: SNHLY, FYNNEI. Trimming at V came to 6 bases and at J to 1 base, leaving 3 bases not matched to a gene. There are 14 residues in the CDR3. Here the CDR3 reads CASSPTGGTDTQYF. DNA of the CDR3: TGTGCCAGCAGCCCGACAGGGGGCACAGATACGCAGTATTTT.

This chain joins TRBV19 and TRBJ2-5; D possibly corresponds to TRBD2 (6 bases). The CDR3 spans 14 residues. Trimming removed 7 bases from V and 1 base from J, with 13 bases in between. CDR1 and CDR2 (germline): LNHDA, SQIVND (reference sequence). The CDR3, as DNA: TGTGCCAGTAAATTGGGCGGGACCCAAGAGACCCAGTACTTC. It specifies CASKLGGTQETQYF.

The chain links TRBV19 to TRBJ1-5; perhaps TRBD1 as D (6 bases). Deletions cut 0 bases from V and 6 bases from J, with 12 bases between. Germline CDR1 is LNHDA and CDR2 is SQIVND (reference sequence). The length of the CDR3 is 15 residues. The CDR3 is CASSIEWTASQPQHF. The CDR3 bases are TGTGCCAGTAGTATAGAATGGACAGCAAGTCAGCCCCAGCATTTT.

The chain carries TRBV2 and TRBJ2-2; TRBD2 matches 7 bases. V gave up 5 bases and J gave up 3 bases; unmatched junction bases: 6. This CDR3 is 15 amino acids long. Germline CDR1 is SNHLY and CDR2 is FYNNEI. CDR3: CASSIRLADTGELFF. In DNA, the CDR3 is TGTGCCAGCAGTATCCGACTAGCAGACACCGGGGAGCTGTTTTTT.

The V and J genes are TRBV11-2 and TRBJ2-5, with TRBD1 as a possible D gene (6 bases). This CDR3 has 15 amino acids. Germline lookup yields CDR1 SGHAT and CDR2 FQNNGV. Trimming removed 0 bases from V and 2 bases from J, with 10 bases in between. The CDR3 loop reads CASSLDTGPQETQYF. CDR3 nucleotide sequence: TGTGCCAGCAGCTTAGATACAGGGCCGCAAGAGACCCAGTACTTC. Variable domain in full (rest from reference TRBV11-2 and TRBJ2-5): EAGVAQSPRYKIIEKRQSVAFWCNPISGHATLYWYQQILGQGPKLLIQFQNNGVVDDSQLPKDRFSAERLKGVDSTLKIQPAKLEDSAVYLCASSLDTGPQETQYFGPGTRLLVL.

In its sample, this clone was seen once. The chain couples TRBV27 to TRBJ2-5; D remains ambiguous. CDR1 is MNHEY, CDR2 SMNVEV, per germline (reference sequence). CDR3 length equals 12 residues. The V gene lost 1 base and the J gene lost 1 base, with 1 base spanning the gap. The CDR3 nucleotides are TGTGCCAGCAGTTTATTCCAAGAGACCCAGTACTTC. Its protein product is CASSLFQETQYF.